This T cell receptor beta chain was profiled in a study of cytomegalovirus exposure and HLA in healthy donors. Unmatched junction bases numbered 7, after V lost 5 bases and J lost 4 bases. In germline, CDR1 is SSHAT, CDR2 FNYEAQ (reference sequence). The CDR3 is 14 amino acids. 60 Vbeta and 13 Jbeta primers were used in PCR. TCRdb's table, derived via immunoSEQ multiplex PCR, lists solely in-frame clones and lacks some. This table has about 200,000 clones, roughly 80% appearing once. The origin of this receptor is a girl aged 2 to 10 in good health and CMV-seronegative. This chain joins TRBV7-7 and TRBJ2-5; 7 bases are a match to TRBD1. What was sequenced was PBMCs. For the CDR3, the DNA is TGTGCCAGCAGCAGAGGTGGGGACAGAGAGACCCAGTACTTC. Its protein is CASSRGGDRETQYF. Together with reference TRBV7-7 and TRBJ2-5, the CDR3 gives the full variable domain: GAGVSQSPRYKVTKRGQDVTLRCDPISSHATLYWYQQALGQGPEFLTYFNYEAQPDKSGLPSDRFSAERPEGSISTLTIQRTEQRDSAMYRCASSRGGDRETQYFGPGTRLLVL.